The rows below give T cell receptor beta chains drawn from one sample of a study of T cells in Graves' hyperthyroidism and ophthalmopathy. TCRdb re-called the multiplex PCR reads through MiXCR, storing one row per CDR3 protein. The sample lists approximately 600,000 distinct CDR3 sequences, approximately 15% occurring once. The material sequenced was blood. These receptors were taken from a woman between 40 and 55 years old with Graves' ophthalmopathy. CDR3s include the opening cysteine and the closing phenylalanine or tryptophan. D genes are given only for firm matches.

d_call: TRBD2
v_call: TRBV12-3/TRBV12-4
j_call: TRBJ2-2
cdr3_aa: CASRAGTSGNGGELFF

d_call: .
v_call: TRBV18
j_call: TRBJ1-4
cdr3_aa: CASSPLSVGTTNEKLFF

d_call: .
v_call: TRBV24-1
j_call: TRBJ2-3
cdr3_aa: CATSDLGSTTQYF

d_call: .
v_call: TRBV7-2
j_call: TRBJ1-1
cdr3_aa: CASSFPPEHTEAFF

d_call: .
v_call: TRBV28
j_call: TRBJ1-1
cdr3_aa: CASSSPQGGYTEASF

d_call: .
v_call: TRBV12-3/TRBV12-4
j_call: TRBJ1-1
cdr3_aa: CASSFNQNTEAFF

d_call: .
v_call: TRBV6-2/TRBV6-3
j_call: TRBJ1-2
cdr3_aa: CASSLWTELYGYTF

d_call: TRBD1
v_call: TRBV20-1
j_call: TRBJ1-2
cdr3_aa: CSGGTGDYGYTF

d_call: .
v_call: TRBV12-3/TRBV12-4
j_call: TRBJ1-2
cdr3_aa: CASSVRDAQGSNYGYTF

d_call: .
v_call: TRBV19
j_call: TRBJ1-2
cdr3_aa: CASYDLTNPDYGYTF

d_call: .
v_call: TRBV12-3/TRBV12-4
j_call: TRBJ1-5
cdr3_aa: CASSLADSDQPQHF

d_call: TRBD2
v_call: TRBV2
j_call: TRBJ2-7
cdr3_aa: CASSDGIAGVESVGF

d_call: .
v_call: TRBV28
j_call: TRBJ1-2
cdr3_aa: CASSYGVYGYTF

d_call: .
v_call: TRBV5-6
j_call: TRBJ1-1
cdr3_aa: CASRLRATVLNTEAFF

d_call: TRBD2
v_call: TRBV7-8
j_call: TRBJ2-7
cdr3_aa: CASSLGEGLLSAEQYF

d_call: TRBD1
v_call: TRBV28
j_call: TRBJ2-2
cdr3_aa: CASSWDRGLTGELFF

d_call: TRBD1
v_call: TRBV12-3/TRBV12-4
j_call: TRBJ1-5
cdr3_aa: CASSRRGQGADQPQHF

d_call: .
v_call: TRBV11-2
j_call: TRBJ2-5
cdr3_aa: CASSLALAETQYF

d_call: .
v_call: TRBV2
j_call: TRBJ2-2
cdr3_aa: CASSRTDSNTGELFF

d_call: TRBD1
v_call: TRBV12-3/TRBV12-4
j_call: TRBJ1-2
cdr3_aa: CASTKTGANYGYTF

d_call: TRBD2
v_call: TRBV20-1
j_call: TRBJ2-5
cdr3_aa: CSATKPGLQETQYF

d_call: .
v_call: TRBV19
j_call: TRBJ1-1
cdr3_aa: CAVTQGANTEAFF

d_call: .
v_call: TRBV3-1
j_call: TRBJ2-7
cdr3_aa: CASSQDVEQYF

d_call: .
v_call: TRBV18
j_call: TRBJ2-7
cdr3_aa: CASSPGNPHEQYF

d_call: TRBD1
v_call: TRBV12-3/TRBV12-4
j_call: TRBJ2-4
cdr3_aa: CASSPPSGQGKNIQYF

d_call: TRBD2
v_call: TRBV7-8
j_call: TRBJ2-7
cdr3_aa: CASSYLAGAYEQYF

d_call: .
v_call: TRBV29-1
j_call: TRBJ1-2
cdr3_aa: CSVKFGGNYGYTF

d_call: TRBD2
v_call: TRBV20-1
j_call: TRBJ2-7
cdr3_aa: CSASGLAGSYEQYF